Here is one T cell receptor (beta chain) with its context. These data come from a study of T-cell reconstitution after alpha-beta-depleted transplantation in children. Unique molecular identifiers were used in preparing the TCRbeta library. One entry per CDR3 protein results from TCRdb running MiXCR on the PCR reads. The sample gives 360,000 or so distinct CDR3 sequences, around 21% of which show up once; 3.5% to 4% is in the top ten. Germline V gives CDR1 MGHRA, CDR2 YSYEKL. This CDR3 spans 17 amino acids. Deletions cut 1 base from V and 1 base from J, with 14 bases between. The sample here was PBMCs from the stem cell graft donor, taken from the stem cell graft. V gene TRBV4-1 combines with J gene TRBJ2-4; a weak D match, TRBD2 (5 bases). The receptor comes from a human donor who donated a stem cell graft to a child with acute myeloid leukemia. The CDR3 is CASSQVLAGMAKNIQYF. The CDR3 nucleotides read TGCGCCAGCAGCCAAGTATTGGCCGGGATGGCCAAAAACATTCAGTACTTC.